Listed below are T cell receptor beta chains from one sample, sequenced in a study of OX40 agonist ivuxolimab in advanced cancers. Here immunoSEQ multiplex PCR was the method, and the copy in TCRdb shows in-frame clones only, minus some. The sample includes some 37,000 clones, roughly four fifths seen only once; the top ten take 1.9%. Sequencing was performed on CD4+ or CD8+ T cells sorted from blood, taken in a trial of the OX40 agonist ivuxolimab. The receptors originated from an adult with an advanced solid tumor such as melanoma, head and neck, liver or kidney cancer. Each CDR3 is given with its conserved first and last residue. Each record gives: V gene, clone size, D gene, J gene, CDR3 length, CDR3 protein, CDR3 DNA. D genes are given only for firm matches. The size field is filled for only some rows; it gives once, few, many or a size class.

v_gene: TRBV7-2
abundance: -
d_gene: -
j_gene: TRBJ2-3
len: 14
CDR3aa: CASSLAPGANTQYF
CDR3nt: TGTGCCAGCAGCTTAGCGCCGGGAGCCAATACGCAGTATTTT

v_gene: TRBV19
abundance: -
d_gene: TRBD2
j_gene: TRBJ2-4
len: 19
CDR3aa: CASSIAPRTSGVAKNIQYF
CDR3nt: TGTGCCAGTAGTATTGCCCCTCGGACTAGCGGGGTCGCCAAAAACATTCAGTACTTC

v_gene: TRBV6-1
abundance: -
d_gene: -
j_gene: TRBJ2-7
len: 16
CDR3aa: CASSEGGSGRAHEQYF
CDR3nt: TGTGCCAGCAGTGAAGGGGGGTCCGGCAGGGCCCACGAGCAGTACTTC

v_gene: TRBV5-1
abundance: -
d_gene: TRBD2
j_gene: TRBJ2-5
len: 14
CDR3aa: CASSLVREEETQYF
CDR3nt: TGCGCCAGCAGCTTAGTGCGGGAGGAAGAGACCCAGTACTTC

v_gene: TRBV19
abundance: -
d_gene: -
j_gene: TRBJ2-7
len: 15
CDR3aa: CACSYGQGNSYEQYF
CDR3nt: TGTGCCTGTTCCTATGGGCAGGGGAATTCCTACGAGCAGTACTTC

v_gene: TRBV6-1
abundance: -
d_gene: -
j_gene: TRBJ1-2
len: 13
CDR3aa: CASSAAVNYGYTF
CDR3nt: TGTGCCAGCAGTGCCGCAGTTAATTATGGCTACACCTTC

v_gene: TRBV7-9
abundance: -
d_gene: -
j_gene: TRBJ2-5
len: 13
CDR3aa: CASSGQGQETQYF
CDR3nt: TGTGCCAGCAGCGGTCAGGGCCAAGAGACCCAGTACTTC

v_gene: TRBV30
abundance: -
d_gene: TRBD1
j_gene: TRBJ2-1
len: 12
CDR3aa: CAWSDRGNEQFF
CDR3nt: TGTGCCTGGAGTGACAGGGGGAATGAGCAGTTCTTC

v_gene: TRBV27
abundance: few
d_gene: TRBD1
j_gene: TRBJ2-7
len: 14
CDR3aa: CASSLFRDRGRQYF
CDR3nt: TGTGCCAGCAGTTTATTTAGGGACAGGGGGCGGCAGTACTTC

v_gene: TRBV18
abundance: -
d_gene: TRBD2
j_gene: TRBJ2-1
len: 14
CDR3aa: CASSPSGGYNEQFF
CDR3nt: TGTGCCAGCTCTCCTAGCGGGGGCTACAATGAGCAGTTCTTC

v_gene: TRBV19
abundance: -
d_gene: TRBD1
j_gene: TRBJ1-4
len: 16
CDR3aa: CASSPYPGQPREKLFF
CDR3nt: TGTGCCAGTAGTCCATATCCGGGACAGCCTCGGGAAAAACTGTTTTTT

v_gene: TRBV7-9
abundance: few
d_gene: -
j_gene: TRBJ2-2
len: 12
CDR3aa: CASNTMTGELFF
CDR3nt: TGTGCCAGTAACACAATGACCGGGGAGCTGTTTTTT

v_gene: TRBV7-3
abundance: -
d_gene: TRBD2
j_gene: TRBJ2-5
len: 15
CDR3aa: CASSHGSGRAETQYF
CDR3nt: TGTGCCAGCAGCCACGGTAGCGGGAGGGCTGAGACCCAGTACTTC

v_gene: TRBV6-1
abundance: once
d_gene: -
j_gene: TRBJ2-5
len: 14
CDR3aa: CASSPGSYQETQYF
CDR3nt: TGTGCCAGCAGTCCCGGATCGTACCAAGAGACCCAGTACTTC

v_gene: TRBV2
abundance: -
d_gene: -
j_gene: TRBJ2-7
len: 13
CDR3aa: CASRRDGTYEQYF
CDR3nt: TGTGCCAGCAGACGGGACGGAACCTACGAGCAGTACTTC

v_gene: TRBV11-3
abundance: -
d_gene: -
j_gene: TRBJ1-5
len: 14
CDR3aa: CASNRWQSNQPQHF
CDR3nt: TGTGCCAGCAATCGTTGGCAGAGCAATCAGCCCCAGCATTTT